This record concerns one T cell receptor beta chain sequence. The data derive from a study of blood T cell repertoires in COVID-19. Per germline, CDR1 SGHAT and CDR2 FQDESV (reference sequence). The V end was cut by 2 bases, the J end by 3 bases, with 12 bases between. This CDR3 is 15 amino acids long. Source study methods: By means of reference gene primer amplification, nucleated cell counts were estimated. Some clones are missing from TCRdb's copy, which holds only in-frame ones; the method was immunoSEQ multiplex PCR. The V and J calls and clone size are taken from that table; D and trimming were inferred from the DNA. Among roughly 100,000 clones listed, over 75% were seen once.

Sequenced: peripheral blood. The chain has TRBV11-1 and TRBJ2-3, with a possible D match to TRBD2 (6 bases). This clonotype was obtained from a human donor in a cohort sampled during active or convalescent COVID-19. The CDR3 region has the DNA TGTGCCAGCAGCTTAACGGGGAGGAGGACAGATACGCAGTATTTT. Translated: CASSLTGRRTDTQYF.